This T cell receptor (beta chain) was identified during a study of cytomegalovirus exposure and HLA in healthy donors. Points from the study as a whole: Association of 16,951 TCR beta sequences with HLA alleles was found at 0.05 false discovery rate in a later analysis.

A remark on this clone: Its antigen is unidentified.

The study ran its PCR with 60 Vbeta and 13 Jbeta primers. Some clones are missing from TCRdb's copy, which holds only in-frame ones; the method was immunoSEQ multiplex PCR. Among 130,000 to 150,000 clones, around 86% were seen once, and the ten largest hold under 3%. Germline assignment: CDR1 MNHNS and CDR2 SASEGT. Between the trimmed V and J ends, which lost 3 bases and 9 bases, there was a span of 9 bases. The CDR3 is made up of 13 amino acids. The chain links TRBV6-1 to TRBJ1-6; D perhaps matches TRBD1 (5 bases). The sequence came from a woman in her thirties in good health and CMV-seronegative. The sequenced sample was PBMCs. The CDR3 DNA is TGTGCCAGCAGTGATGGAGGGGTTTCACCCCTCCACTTT. This translates into CASSDGGVSPLHF.